Below are 5 T cell receptor beta chains sequenced from a single sample in a study of siplizumab effects on memory and regulatory T cells. Clones were sequenced by immunoSEQ multiplex PCR, and TCRdb holds only the in-frame ones, with some missing. This table holds approximately 50,000 clones, about 93% found once. The sequencing input was CD8+ T cells sorted from blood. The receptor source for this set is a human donor in good health.

V gene TRBV7-3 combines with J gene TRBJ2-7, with D possibly matching TRBD2 (5 bases). The V gene lost 4 bases and the J gene lost 0 bases, with 10 bases spanning the gap. This CDR3 spans 14 amino acids. Germline V gene data show CDR1 as SGHTA and CDR2 as FQGTGA. The CDR3, as DNA: TGTGCCAGCAGCTCAGCGGACCACTCCTACGAGCAGTACTTC. This gives the protein CASSSADHSYEQYF.

This chain uses TRBV7-9 with TRBJ2-7; D is possibly TRBD1 or TRBD2 (6 bases each). Trimming left V 5 bases short and J 5 bases short, with 13 bases between. The CDR3 has 13 residues. Germline assignment: CDR1 SEHNR and CDR2 FQNEAQ (reference sequence). The CDR3 DNA sequence: TGTGCCAGCAGCCCGCCGGGGGCCCACGAGCAGTACTTC. It translates to CASSPPGAHEQYF.

The chain links TRBV4-1 to TRBJ2-7; D perhaps matches TRBD1 (5 bases). This CDR3 has 13 amino acids. The V and J ends lost 1 base and 3 bases respectively, with 7 bases between them. CDR1 and CDR2 from the germline V gene are MGHRA and YSYEKL. CDR3 nucleotide sequence: TGCGCCAGCAGCCAAGTGGGGCACTACGAGCAGTACTTC. Amino acid sequence: CASSQVGHYEQYF.

This clone occurred a few times. In DNA form, the CDR3 reads TGTGCCAGCAGCGTAAGGGCGACAGGGTCAACTGAAGCTTTCTTT. Its translation: CASSVRATGSTEAFF. The chain employs TRBV9 and TRBJ1-1; 7 bases align to TRBD1. J was trimmed by 5 bases and V by 1 base; bases with no gene match: 8. Germline CDR1 is SGDLS and CDR2 is YYNGEE. The length of the CDR3 is 15 residues.

This chain joins TRBV6-5 and TRBJ2-7; 15 positions match TRBD2. CDR1 MNHEY and CDR2 SVGAGI come from the germline V gene. This CDR3 is 16 amino acids long. V gave up 4 bases and J gave up 2 bases; unmatched junction bases: 3. The CDR3 reads CASSSRTSGRAYEQYF. Written as DNA, the CDR3 is TGTGCCAGCAGTTCGCGGACTAGCGGGAGGGCCTACGAGCAGTACTTC.